Below are 28 T cell receptor beta chains sequenced from a single sample in a study of PD-L1 blockade in urothelial cancer. The repertoire was sequenced with immunoSEQ multiplex PCR; TCRdb's copy has only in-frame clones and lacks some. This table holds approximately 50,000 clones, approximately 80% found once. Noted time point: pretreatment peripheral blood. This material consisted of PBMCs, taken around atezolizumab (anti-PD-L1) treatment. Every receptor here comes from a man between 50 and 59 years old with urothelial cancer.

The chain joins TRBV28 to TRBJ2-3; 8 positions match TRBD1. The CDR3 runs 14 residues. V was pared by 6 bases and J by 7 bases, with 9 bases of the junction left unmatched. CDR1 is MDHEN, CDR2 SYDVKM, per germline. CDR3 residues: CASRDDRGGYTQYF. The CDR3 DNA follows: TGTGCCAGCAGAGACGACAGGGGAGGCTATACGCAGTATTTT.

V usage is TRBV10-2 and J usage is TRBJ2-1, with TRBD2 identical over 13 bases. The CDR3 is made up of 16 amino acids. The V gene end was trimmed by 6 bases and the J gene end by 6 bases; junction bases not matched to a gene: 8. CDR1 WSHSY and CDR2 SAAADI come from the germline V gene. For the CDR3, the DNA is TGCGCCAGCAGGGGACTAGCGGGGAGGGGGGGCAATGAGCAGTTCTTC. Its protein is CASRGLAGRGGNEQFF.

V and J are TRBV12-5 and TRBJ1-1, with 7 positions matching TRBD1. Trimming removed 0 bases from V and 4 bases from J; junction bases left unmatched: 11. The CDR3 length is 17 residues. CDR1 is LGHNT and CDR2 is FRNRAP in the germline V gene. CDR3 in DNA: TGTGCTAGTGGTTTGGTAGTCTTAAGACAGGGAGTCACTGAAGCTTTCTTT. Its translation: CASGLVVLRQGVTEAFF.

The rearrangement uses TRBV19 and TRBJ2-2; D is ambiguous. Germline assignment: CDR1 LNHDA and CDR2 SQIVND (reference sequence). Between the trimmed V and J ends, which lost 1 base and 3 bases, there was a span of 6 bases. The CDR3 is made up of 14 amino acids. The CDR3 DNA reads as TGTGCCAGTAGTATAGTCACTTACACCGGGGAGCTGTTTTTT. As protein: CASSIVTYTGELFF.

The chain combines TRBV19 with TRBJ2-7; 8 bases fit TRBD1. J lost 5 bases, V lost 7 bases, and 7 bases had no gene match. Per germline, CDR1 LNHDA and CDR2 SQIVND (reference sequence). The CDR3 is made up of 13 amino acids. The CDR3 sequence is CASKDRDFDEQYF. As DNA, the CDR3 is TGTGCCAGTAAGGACAGGGACTTCGACGAGCAGTACTTC.

The rearrangement uses TRBV18 and TRBJ2-5; D possibly corresponds to TRBD1 (6 bases). Trimming cost V 4 bases and J 3 bases, with 9 bases left between them. Germline V gene sequence: CDR1 KGHSH, CDR2 LQKENI. The CDR3 spans 13 residues. The CDR3 loop is CASSRQGKETQYF. CDR3 coding DNA: TGTGCCAGCTCACGGCAGGGGAAAGAGACCCAGTACTTC.

The chain carries TRBV9 and TRBJ2-5, with TRBD2 matching 14 bases. Germline V gene sequence: CDR1 SGDLS, CDR2 YYNGEE. The CDR3 consists of 15 residues. V lost 5 bases and J lost 5; bases outside the gene matches: 5. The CDR3 here is CASSGTSGSYETQYF. The CDR3 DNA sequence: TGTGCCAGCAGTGGGACTAGCGGGAGTTATGAGACCCAGTACTTC.

The chain uses TRBV29-1 and TRBJ1-2; no definite D call. Germline CDR1 reads SQVTM; CDR2 reads ANQGSEA. CDR3 size: 12 residues. V was pared by 3 bases and J by 4 bases, with 9 bases between. This CDR3 reads CSVDASGYGYTF. As DNA, the CDR3 is TGCAGCGTTGATGCGTCCGGCTATGGCTACACCTTC. Full variable domain (rest looked up from reference TRBV29-1 and TRBJ1-2): SAVISQKPSRDICQRGTSLTIQCQVDSQVTMMFWYRQQPGQSLTLIATANQGSEATYESGFVIDKFPISRPNLTFSTLTVSNMSPEDSSIYLCSVDASGYGYTFGSGTRLTVV.

This chain links TRBV27 with TRBJ2-3, with 7 bases fitting TRBD1. Germline V lookup: CDR1 MNHEY, CDR2 SMNVEV (reference sequence). This CDR3 contains 14 residues. Unmatched junction bases numbered 6, after V lost 6 bases and J lost 3 bases. The DNA of the CDR3 is TGTGCCAGCAGGCCCCCGGGACAGACAGATACGCAGTATTTT. It is translated as CASRPPGQTDTQYF.

J is TRBJ1-5 and V is TRBV27; 8 positions match TRBD1. Trimming at V came to 6 bases and at J to 0 bases, leaving 7 bases not matched to a gene. Germline CDR1 MNHEY, CDR2 SMNVEV (reference sequence). The CDR3 loop spans 16 amino acids. In DNA, the CDR3 is TGTGCCAGCAGGGCCAGGGGGCCCTATAGCAATCAGCCCCAGCATTTT. It is translated as CASRARGPYSNQPQHF.

This rearrangement joins TRBV5-4 to TRBJ2-5; a possible D gene is TRBD2 (6 bases). V was trimmed by 4 bases and J by 5 bases, leaving 18 bases between them. Germline V gives CDR1 SGHNT, CDR2 YYREEE (reference sequence). The CDR3 has 15 amino acids. CDR3 loop: CASSPTGTHRETQYF. CDR3 nucleotide sequence: TGTGCCAGCAGCCCCACCGGGACTCATCGGGAGACCCAGTACTTC.

The chain joins TRBV30 to TRBJ1-2; the match to TRBD1 covers 7 bases. The germline CDR1 and CDR2 sequences are GTSNPN and SVGIG (reference sequence). V trimming: 3 bases; J trimming: 4 bases; junction bases outside the gene matches: 8. This CDR3 comprises 14 residues. CDR3 nucleotides: TGTGCCTGGAGACCAGGGGGACTCGGCTATGGCTACACCTTC. Protein sequence: CAWRPGGLGYGYTF.

The rearrangement links TRBV2 to TRBJ2-2, with a weak D call TRBD2 (5 bases). V lost 4 bases and J lost 4, with 7 bases in between. The CDR3 loop spans 13 amino acids. Germline CDR1 and CDR2: SNHLY and FYNNEI. CDR3 region: CASSGAGTGELFF. CDR3 DNA: TGTGCCAGCAGTGGGGCGGGCACCGGGGAGCTGTTTTTT.

The chain combines TRBV28 with TRBJ2-7, with 9 nucleotides matching TRBD1. The length of the CDR3 is 16 residues. After removal of 6 bases from V and 2 bases from J, the junction contained 11 bases not matched to a gene. CDR1 MDHEN and CDR2 SYDVKM come from the germline V gene. The CDR3 coding sequence is TGTGCCAGCAGCTCACCTACAGGGGGCGCCCCCTACGAGCAGTACTTC. As protein: CASSSPTGGAPYEQYF.

This clone was detected only once. This chain connects TRBV28 to TRBJ2-1; 7 bases agree with TRBD2. Trimming cost V 0 bases and J 15 bases; bases outside gene matches: 14. Germline V lookup: CDR1 MDHEN, CDR2 SYDVKM. This CDR3 contains 15 residues. CDR3 sequence: CASSLWHQELAPPFF. The DNA of the CDR3 is TGTGCCAGCAGTTTATGGCACCAAGAACTAGCGCCCCCGTTCTTC.

The rearrangement joins TRBV7-9 to TRBJ2-3, with no clear D. Trimming stripped 3 bases from V and 4 bases from J, with 5 bases between. Germline-derived CDR1 and CDR2 are SEHNR and FQNEAQ (reference sequence). CDR3 length: 12 residues. The DNA of the CDR3 is TGTGCCAGCAGCTTTATCCCAGATACGCAGTATTTT. Amino acids: CASSFIPDTQYF.

The J gene is TRBJ2-1, the V gene TRBV7-9, with a weak D call TRBD2 (5 bases). V was shortened by 1 base and J by 3 bases, with 10 bases between the two germline ends. The CDR3 is 15 residues long. Germline V gene sequence: CDR1 SEHNR, CDR2 FQNEAQ (reference sequence). The DNA for the CDR3 is TGTGCCAGCAGCTTAGTTCTAGGAGGCTACAATGAGCAGTTCTTC. Translation: CASSLVLGGYNEQFF.

The chain links TRBV7-9 to TRBJ1-5; D gene uncertain. Looked up from germline, CDR1 is SEHNR and CDR2 is FQNEAQ (reference sequence). The V end was cut by 4 bases, the J end by 0 bases, with 19 bases between. This CDR3 is 18 amino acids long. In nucleotides, the CDR3 is TGTGCCAGCAGCTCCGTTCAGGTAGTAAGGTATAGCAATCAGCCCCAGCATTTT. Its protein product is CASSSVQVVRYSNQPQHF. The full variable domain, rest sourced from reference TRBV7-9 and TRBJ1-5, is DTGVSQNPRHKITKRGQNVTFRCDPISEHNRLYWYRQTLGQGPEFLTYFQNEAQLEKSRLLSDRFSAERPKGSFSTLEIQRTEQGDSAMYLCASSSVQVVRYSNQPQHFGDGTRLSIL.

CDR3 region: CASSPRDRDTDTQYF. CDR3 DNA: TGTGCCAGCAGTCCGCGGGACAGGGACACAGATACGCAGTATTTT. The chain employs TRBV6-1 and TRBJ2-3; TRBD1 agrees at 9 bases. In germline, CDR1 is MNHNS, CDR2 SASEGT. V dropped 5 bases and J dropped 2; count of bases not matched to a gene: 5. This CDR3 comprises 15 residues.

The V call is TRBV7-7, the J call TRBJ2-5; TRBD2 might be the D (5 bases). The CDR3 has 13 amino acids. V lost 5 bases and J lost 7, with 14 bases in between. The germline V gene has CDR1 SSHAT and CDR2 FNYEAQ (reference sequence). This CDR3 is CASSTDGVGTQYF. The CDR3, as DNA: TGTGCCAGCAGCACCGACGGGGTTGGGACCCAGTACTTC.

This chain uses TRBV6-4 with TRBJ2-1, with 8 nucleotides matching TRBD1. This CDR3 spans 17 amino acids. V was clipped by 7 bases and J by 1 base; unmatched bases: 12. Germline CDR1 MRHNA, CDR2 SNTAGT. The CDR3 spells CASTESLGTGSYNEQFF. The CDR3 nucleotides read TGTGCCAGCACCGAGAGTCTCGGGACAGGATCCTACAATGAGCAGTTCTTC.

The J gene is TRBJ1-1, the V gene TRBV6-4; tentative D call: TRBD1 (6 bases). Trimming took 4 bases from V and 2 from J, leaving 11 bases between them. CDR1 is MRHNA, CDR2 SNTAGT, per germline. This CDR3 contains 14 residues. In DNA form, the CDR3 reads TGTGCCAGCAGTGCGGGGGGGCAAAACACTGAAGCTTTCTTT. It encodes CASSAGGQNTEAFF.

The gene calls are TRBV9 and TRBJ1-2, with 7 bases that match TRBD1. V lost 0 bases, J lost 2 bases, and 7 bases stayed unmatched. This CDR3 has 16 amino acids. CDR1 and CDR2 from the germline V gene are SGDLS and YYNGEE. The CDR3 loop reads CASSVDAWTGNYGYTF. CDR3 DNA sequence: TGTGCCAGCAGCGTAGATGCTTGGACAGGAAACTATGGCTACACCTTC.

The chain couples TRBV14 to TRBJ1-2; 12 bases align to TRBD1. CDR3 length: 19 residues. V shed 4 bases and J 0 bases; nucleotides not matched to a gene: 12. Germline loops: CDR1 SGHDN, CDR2 FVKESK. CDR3 coding DNA: TGTGCCAGCAGCCCCATCCCGGGACAGGGGGCCGGAGCTAACTATGGCTACACCTTC. It codes for CASSPIPGQGAGANYGYTF.

The chain joins TRBV4-2 to TRBJ1-4, with D possibly being TRBD1 (5 bases). Germline CDR1 and CDR2: LGHNA and YNFKEQ. CDR3 length equals 16 residues. The V gene lost 1 base and the J gene lost 5 bases, with 14 bases spanning the gap. The DNA for the CDR3 is TGTGCCAGCAGCCAAGGATCCCGGGGGGGGAATGAAAAACTGTTTTTT. Its translation: CASSQGSRGGNEKLFF.

V is TRBV5-6 and J is TRBJ2-7; perhaps TRBD1 as D (6 bases). Between the trimmed V and J ends, which lost 4 bases and 3 bases, there was a span of 14 bases. Germline assignment: CDR1 SGHDT and CDR2 YYEEEE. This CDR3 is 14 amino acids long. The CDR3 protein is CASSQGFRLYEQYF. Here the CDR3 DNA reads TGTGCCAGCAGCCAGGGGTTTCGTCTCTACGAGCAGTACTTC.

CDR3: CASSYGRGVGTGELFF. CDR3 sequence (DNA): TGTGCCAGCAGTTACGGCCGGGGGGTTGGTACCGGGGAGCTGTTTTTT. The chain carries TRBV6-5 and TRBJ2-2; TRBD2 agrees at 7 bases. The trim removed 2 bases at V and 5 bases at J, leaving 8 bases unmatched. This CDR3 region has 16 residues. In germline, CDR1 is MNHEY, CDR2 SVGAGI.

In this sample, this clone turned up once. The J gene is TRBJ2-1, the V gene TRBV5-8; D remains ambiguous. Trimming removed 2 bases at V and 4 bases at J, with 7 bases between. Germline assignment: CDR1 SGHTS and CDR2 YDEGEE. The CDR3 consists of 13 residues. CDR3 residues: CASSFPDYNEQFF. In DNA, the CDR3 is TGTGCCAGCAGCTTCCCAGATTACAATGAGCAGTTCTTC.